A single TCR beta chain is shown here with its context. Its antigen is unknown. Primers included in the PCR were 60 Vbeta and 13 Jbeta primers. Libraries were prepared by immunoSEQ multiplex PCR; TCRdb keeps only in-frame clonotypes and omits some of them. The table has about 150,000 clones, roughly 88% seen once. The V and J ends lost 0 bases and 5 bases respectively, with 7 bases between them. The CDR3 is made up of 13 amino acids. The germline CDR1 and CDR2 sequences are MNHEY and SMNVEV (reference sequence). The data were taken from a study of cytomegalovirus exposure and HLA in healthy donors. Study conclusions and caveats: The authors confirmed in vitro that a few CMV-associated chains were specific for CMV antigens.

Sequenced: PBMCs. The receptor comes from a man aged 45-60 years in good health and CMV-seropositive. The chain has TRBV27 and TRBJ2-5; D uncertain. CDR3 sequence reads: CASSLSPRETQYF. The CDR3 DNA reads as TGTGCCAGCAGTTTATCCCCTCGGGAGACCCAGTACTTC.